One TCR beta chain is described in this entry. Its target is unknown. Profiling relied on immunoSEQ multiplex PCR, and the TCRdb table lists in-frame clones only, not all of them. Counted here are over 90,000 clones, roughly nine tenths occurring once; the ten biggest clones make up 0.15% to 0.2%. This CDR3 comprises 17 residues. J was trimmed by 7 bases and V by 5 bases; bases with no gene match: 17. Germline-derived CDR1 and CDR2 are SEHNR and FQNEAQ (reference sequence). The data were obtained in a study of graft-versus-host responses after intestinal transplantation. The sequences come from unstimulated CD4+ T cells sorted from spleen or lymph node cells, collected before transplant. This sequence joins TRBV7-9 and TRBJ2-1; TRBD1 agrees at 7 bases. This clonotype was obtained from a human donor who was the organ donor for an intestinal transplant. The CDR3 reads CASSLDLVRDSKNEQFF. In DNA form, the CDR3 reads TGTGCCAGCAGCCTCGACCTCGTCCGGGACAGTAAAAATGAGCAGTTCTTC.